One T cell receptor beta chain is described in this entry. Its target is not known. The V gene lost 6 bases and the J gene lost 3 bases, with 14 bases spanning the gap. This CDR3 has 13 amino acids. The germline V gene has CDR1 SQVTM and CDR2 ANQGSEA. These data are taken from a study of human T cells and chemical hapten exposure. Time point of the sample: pre-sensitization, week 0. Regarding treatment: therapeutic diphenylcyclopropenone sensitization with weekly scalp DPC. Unfractionated whole blood was the source of the extracted total RNA. Investigators collected blood before applying each patch test. Study conclusions and caveats: Following DPC sensitization, TCRs present above 1 in 1000 frequency showed no change.

In the library, unique molecular identifiers were attached to individual cDNA molecules. Using its own MiXCR run on the RACE reads, TCRdb lists one record per CDR3 protein. This table holds 33,000 or so distinct CDR3 sequences, approximately 12% found once. This sample comprised whole blood, obtained in connection with sensitization to the hapten diphenylcyclopropenone (DPC). This rearrangement joins TRBV29-1 to TRBJ1-1; D remains unclear. The TCR sequence derives from a woman in her thirties or forties with alopecia areata. Some clones in this sample may be carry-over from other donors' samples. The CDR3 DNA follows: TGCAGCGTAGTAGGACGTTTTGACACTGAAGCTTTCTTT. Protein product: CSVVGRFDTEAFF. Complete variable domain (other parts from reference TRBV29-1 and TRBJ1-1): SAVISQKPSRDICQRGTSLTIQCQVDSQVTMMFWYRQQPGQSLTLIATANQGSEATYESGFVIDKFPISRPNLTFSTLTVSNMSPEDSSIYLCSVVGRFDTEAFFGQGTRLTVV.